This T cell receptor (beta chain) stems from a study of T-cell memory formation after mild COVID-19. Study-wide findings and caveats: There were some responding clones in pre-infection memory, which suggested that cross-reactive memory had joined. There was a balanced CD4/CD8 profile in clones contracting day 15 to 85, and later expanders leaned CD4+.

In germline, CDR1 is SGHRS, CDR2 YFSETQ. The CDR3 consists of 13 residues. Trimming removed 2 bases from V and 3 bases from J, with 9 bases in between. This clonotype was counted a few times. Its antigen is as yet unknown. TCRdb processed the 5' RACE reads anew with MiXCR; each CDR3 protein has one entry. Of about 190,000 distinct CDR3 sequences in the sample, about 16% are singletons; the top ten hold 2.4%. The source of this sequence is an adult woman who had mild COVID-19 (a few samples of this study predate the infection). Cell type and time point are not known. Sequencing was carried out using PBMCs or a T cell subset sorted from them (not recorded which). This chain joins TRBV5-1 and TRBJ2-7, with D tentatively TRBD2 (5 bases). Written as DNA, the CDR3 is TGCGCCAGCAGCTTAGAGGGCTTCTACGAGCAGTACTTC. Its protein is CASSLEGFYEQYF.